These 9 T cell receptor beta chains originate from one sample sequenced in a study of blood T cells in healthy people across ages. It was with a sample-barcoded 5' primer and a J-beta primer mix that a second PCR of roughly 7 to 12 cycles was run. TCRdb reanalysed the 5' RACE reads using MiXCR and keeps one entry per CDR3 protein. The table lists 800,000 or so distinct CDR3 sequences, 35% to 60% of them singletons. The material sequenced was blood. Every receptor here comes from an older man in good health.

Details on this clonotype: One base away lies a much larger clone, so this may be a sequencing read error. The CDR3 region is CASSSGPLTDTRYF. In DNA, the CDR3 is TGTGCCAGCAGCTCGGGGCCCCTCACAGATACGCGGTATTTT. The chain joins TRBV12-3 or TRBV12-4 to TRBJ2-3, with D perhaps matching TRBD1 or TRBD2 (5 bases each). The CDR3 runs to 14 residues.

This clonotype was recorded at least ten times. V usage is TRBV6-1 and J usage is TRBJ2-1; 7 bases map to TRBD2. The CDR3 loop spans 15 amino acids. J was trimmed by 7 bases and V by 0 bases; bases with no gene match: 6. CDR1 and CDR2 (germline): MNHNS, SASEGT. In DNA, the CDR3 is TGTGCCAGCAGTGAAGCGGCAGGGAGGGAAAATGAGCAGTTCTTC. It translates to CASSEAAGRENEQFF.

V is TRBV7-2 and J is TRBJ1-1; 9 bases match TRBD1. The V segment lost 6 bases and the J segment 0 bases; nucleotides outside the gene matches: 8. Germline V CDR1 and CDR2: SGHTA, FQGNSA. The CDR3 is 16 residues long. The CDR3, as DNA: TGTGCCAGCAGGTTTACAGGGGGCGAAATGAACACTGAAGCTTTCTTT. This gives the protein CASRFTGGEMNTEAFF.

The V call is TRBV20-1, the J call TRBJ2-7, with D possibly TRBD1 on 6 matching bases. The germline V gene encodes CDR1 DFQATT and CDR2 SNEGSKA (reference sequence). There are 13 residues in the CDR3. V dropped 3 bases and J dropped 3 bases, with 12 bases sitting between them. The CDR3 nucleotides are TGCAGTGCTAGGAAGACAGGTGTCTACGAGCAGTACTTC. This codes for CSARKTGVYEQYF.

This clonotype came up once. V gene TRBV25-1 combines with J gene TRBJ2-3, with 8 bases lining up with TRBD2. The CDR3 totals 17 residues. Trimming at V came to 2 bases and at J to 0 bases, leaving 7 bases not matched to a gene. Germline V gives CDR1 MGHDK, CDR2 SYGVNS. The CDR3 sequence is CASSEGAGGPSTDTQYF. CDR3 bases: TGTGCCAGCAGTGAAGGTGCGGGGGGCCCCAGCACAGATACGCAGTATTTT.

As regards this clonotype: Germline and junction disagree at one end, which may indicate a read error. The chain combines TRBV20-1 with TRBJ2-7, with 8 nucleotides matching TRBD2. CDR1 DFQATT and CDR2 SNEGSKA come from the germline V gene (reference sequence). This CDR3 spans 15 amino acids. The CDR3 reads CSVRESGRPEYEQYF. CDR3 bases: TGCAGTGTTAGAGAGAGCGGGAGACCCGAGTACGAGCAGTACTTC.

The sample holds many counts of this clonotype. The V gene is TRBV27, the J gene TRBJ2-5, with 8 positions matching TRBD2. V gave up 5 bases and J gave up 10 bases; unmatched junction bases: 12. The CDR3 consists of 14 residues. Germline-derived CDR1 and CDR2 are MNHEY and SMNVEV (reference sequence). CDR3 in DNA: TGTGCCAGCAGTACCGGGAGGGCTCCGGGGAACCAGTACTTC. Its protein product is CASSTGRAPGNQYF.

The chain carries TRBV5-1 and TRBJ2-7, with D maybe TRBD1 (5 bases). The CDR3 covers 13 residues. V shed 0 bases and J shed 6 bases, with 10 bases lying between them. The V gene's germline CDR1 is SGHRS and CDR2 YFSETQ. Written as DNA, the CDR3 is TGCGCCAGCAGCTTGGGGGGCGCGGCCGAGCAGTACTTC. Its protein is CASSLGGAAEQYF.

This clonotype has only a few counts. The V call is TRBV20-1, the J call TRBJ2-7; 9 bases are shared with TRBD2. The J call may be faulty, since TRBJ2-5 better matches the DNA end. The CDR3 length is 18 residues. Per germline, CDR1 DFQATT and CDR2 SNEGSKA (reference sequence). CDR3 loop: CSARPRTGSGSSIETQYF. The CDR3 bases are TGCAGTGCTAGACCCCGGACGGGTAGCGGGAGTTCGATAGAGACCCAGTACTTC.